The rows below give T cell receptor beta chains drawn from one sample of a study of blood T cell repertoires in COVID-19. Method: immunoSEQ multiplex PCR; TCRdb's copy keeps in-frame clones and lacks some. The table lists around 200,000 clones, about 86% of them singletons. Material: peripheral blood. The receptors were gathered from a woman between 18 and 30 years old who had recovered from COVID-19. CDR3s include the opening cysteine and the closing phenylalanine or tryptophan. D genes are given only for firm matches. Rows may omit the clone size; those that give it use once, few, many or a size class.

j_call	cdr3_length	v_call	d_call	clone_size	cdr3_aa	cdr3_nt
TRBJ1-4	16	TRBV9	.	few	CASSINPQDSNEKLFF	TGTGCCAGCAGCATTAACCCACAGGATTCAAATGAAAAACTGTTTTTT
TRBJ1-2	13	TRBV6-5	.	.	CASSYSRGGGYTF	TGTGCCAGCAGTTACTCGAGAGGGGGAGGCTACACCTTC
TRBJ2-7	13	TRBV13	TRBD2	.	CASRTSGGYEQYF	TGTGCCAGCAGAACTAGCGGGGGTTACGAGCAGTACTTC
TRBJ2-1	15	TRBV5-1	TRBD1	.	CASSSAGQGRNEQFF	TGCGCCAGCAGCTCGGCGGGACAGGGTCGCAATGAGCAGTTCTTC
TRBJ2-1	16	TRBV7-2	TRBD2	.	CASSLPGGVSYNEQFF	TGTGCCAGCAGCTTACCCGGGGGGGTCTCCTACAATGAGCAGTTCTTC
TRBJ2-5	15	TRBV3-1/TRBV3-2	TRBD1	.	CASSPNRQGAETQYF	TGTGCCAGCAGCCCGAACCGACAGGGGGCGGAGACCCAGTACTTC
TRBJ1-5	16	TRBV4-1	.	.	CASSQRHDAGNQPQHF	TGCGCCAGCAGCCAGCGACACGACGCCGGCAATCAGCCCCAGCATTTT
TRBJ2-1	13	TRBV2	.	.	CASTPRGQDEQFF	TGTGCCAGCACGCCGCGGGGTCAGGATGAGCAGTTCTTC
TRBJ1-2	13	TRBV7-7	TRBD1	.	CASSLPTGYGYTF	TGTGCTAGCAGCTTGCCGACAGGGTACGGCTACACCTTC
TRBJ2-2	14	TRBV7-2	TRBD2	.	CASSLAPSGKWLFF	TGTGCCAGCAGCTTAGCGCCTAGCGGGAAATGGCTGTTTTTT
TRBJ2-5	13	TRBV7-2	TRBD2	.	CASALAGVETQYF	TGTGCCAGCGCCCTAGCGGGAGTAGAGACCCAGTACTTC
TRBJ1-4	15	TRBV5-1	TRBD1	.	CASSRTGGKDEKLFF	TGCGCCAGCAGTCGGACAGGGGGCAAGGACGAAAAACTGTTTTTT
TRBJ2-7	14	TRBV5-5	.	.	CASSLGYSNYEQYF	TGTGCCAGCAGCTTGGGGTACAGCAACTACGAGCAGTACTTC
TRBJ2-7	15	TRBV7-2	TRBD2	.	CASSRRTSGAYEQYF	TGTGCCAGCAGCCGTAGGACTAGCGGGGCCTACGAGCAGTACTTC
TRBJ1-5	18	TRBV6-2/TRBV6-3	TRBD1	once	CASSPPGQGIRGNQPQHF	TGTGCCAGCAGTCCACCGGGACAGGGCATTCGTGGCAATCAGCCCCAGCATTTT
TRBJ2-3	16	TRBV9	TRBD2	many	CASSVGVSGGTDTQYF	TGTGCCAGCAGCGTAGGAGTTAGCGGGGGAACAGATACGCAGTATTTT
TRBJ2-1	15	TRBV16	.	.	CASSQSGGVYNEQFF	TGTGCCAGCAGCCAATCGGGGGGTGTATACAATGAGCAGTTCTTC
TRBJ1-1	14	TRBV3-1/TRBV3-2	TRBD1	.	CASSPGQANTEAFF	TGTGCCAGCAGCCCGGGACAGGCGAACACTGAAGCTTTCTTT
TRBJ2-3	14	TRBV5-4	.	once	CASTPVSSTDTQYF	TGTGCCAGCACCCCTGTTTCTAGCACAGATACGCAGTATTTT
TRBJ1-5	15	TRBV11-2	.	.	CASSAQTAPNQPQHF	TGTGCCAGCTCCGCACAGACAGCGCCGAATCAGCCCCAGCATTTT
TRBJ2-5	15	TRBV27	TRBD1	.	CASSFTSGGGPPQYF	TGTGCCAGCAGTTTCACATCAGGGGGTGGGCCCCCCCAGTACTTC
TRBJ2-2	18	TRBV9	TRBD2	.	CASSVPRTSGDRTGELFF	TGTGCCAGCAGCGTACCTCGGACTAGCGGAGACCGTACCGGGGAGCTGTTTTTT
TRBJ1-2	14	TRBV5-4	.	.	CASSLSHGREGYTF	TGTGCCAGCAGCTTGAGTCATGGACGGGAGGGCTACACCTTC